This T cell receptor beta chain was obtained from a study of T cells in Graves' hyperthyroidism and ophthalmopathy. This clonotype was seen ten or more times. TCR beta CDR3 sequences were amplified from RNA transcripts. A first-round RT-PCR of the TCR CDR3 used the HTBI primer set. TCRdb re-analysed the multiplex PCR reads in MiXCR, keeping a single row per CDR3 protein. The sample yields about 610,000 distinct CDR3 sequences, around 46% seen once. Exclusions: uncontrolled infection, other autoimmune disease, pregnancy, lactation. The receptor was isolated from a woman aged 18-30 years with Graves' hyperthyroidism. Sample: peripheral blood or thyroid tissue (not recorded which).

CDR3 bases: TGTGCCAGTCGGTTCGAAAGAGGGGCGCCCTTCCTCTATAGCAATCAGCCCCAGCATTTT. As protein: CASRFERGAPFLYSNQPQHF. This chain connects TRBV19 to TRBJ1-5; tentatively, D is TRBD1 (5 bases). CDR1 is LNHDA, CDR2 SQIVND, per germline (reference sequence). The CDR3 has 20 residues. V shed 8 bases and J shed 0 bases, with 29 bases lying between them.